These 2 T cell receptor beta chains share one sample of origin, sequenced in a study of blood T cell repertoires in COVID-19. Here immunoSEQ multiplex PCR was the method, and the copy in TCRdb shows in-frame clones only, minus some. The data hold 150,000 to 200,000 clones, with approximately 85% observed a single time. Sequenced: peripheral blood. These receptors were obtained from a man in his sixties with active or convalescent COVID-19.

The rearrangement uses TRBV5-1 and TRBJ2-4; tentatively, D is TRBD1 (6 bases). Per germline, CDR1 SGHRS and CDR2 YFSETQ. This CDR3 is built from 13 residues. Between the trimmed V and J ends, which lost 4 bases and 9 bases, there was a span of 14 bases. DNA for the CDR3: TGCGCCAGCAGCGAACAGGGTCAGGGCATTCAGTACTTC. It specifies CASSEQGQGIQYF.

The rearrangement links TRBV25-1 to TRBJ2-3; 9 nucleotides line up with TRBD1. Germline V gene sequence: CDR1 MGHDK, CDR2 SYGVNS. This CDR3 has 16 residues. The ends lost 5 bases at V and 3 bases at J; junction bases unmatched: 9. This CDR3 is CASSIPTGGGTDTQYF. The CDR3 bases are TGTGCCAGCAGTATCCCGACAGGGGGGGGAACAGATACGCAGTATTTT.